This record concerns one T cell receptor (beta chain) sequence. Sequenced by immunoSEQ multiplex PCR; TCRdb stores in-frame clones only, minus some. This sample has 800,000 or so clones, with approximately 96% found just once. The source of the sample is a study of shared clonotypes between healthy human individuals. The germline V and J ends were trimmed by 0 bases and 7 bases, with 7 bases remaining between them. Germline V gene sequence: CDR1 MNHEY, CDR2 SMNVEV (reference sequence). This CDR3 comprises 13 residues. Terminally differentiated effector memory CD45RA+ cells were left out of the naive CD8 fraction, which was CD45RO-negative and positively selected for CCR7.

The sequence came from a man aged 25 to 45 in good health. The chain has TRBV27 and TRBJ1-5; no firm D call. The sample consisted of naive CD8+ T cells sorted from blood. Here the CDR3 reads CASSLSFPQPQHF. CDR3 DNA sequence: TGTGCCAGCAGTTTATCATTTCCCCAGCCCCAGCATTTT.